This TCR beta chain originates from a study of blood T cell repertoires in COVID-19. Turning to the study itself: Samples representing acute and convalescent COVID-19 were sourced from the United States, Italy and Spain.

As processed by the authors: Amplification from reference gene primers served as the basis for estimated nucleated cell counts. The protocol was immunoSEQ multiplex PCR, while the TCRdb copy is restricted to in-frame clones and leaves out a portion. Clonal size and the V and J genes are those of that table, whereas D and trimming came from the DNA. The sample includes about 110,000 clones, about two thirds of them seen just once. CDR1 is MNHEY, CDR2 SVGAGI, per germline. The CDR3 runs to 13 residues. Deletions cut 6 bases from V and 6 bases from J, with 11 bases between. This chain uses TRBV6-5 with TRBJ1-4; D is uncertain. The clonotype was recovered from a woman aged 40-49 years with acute or convalescent COVID-19. The sample consisted of peripheral blood. The CDR3 spells CASRYRSDEKLFF. In nucleotides, the CDR3 is TGTGCCAGCAGGTATCGGTCGGATGAAAAACTGTTTTTT.